The 2 T cell receptor beta chains in this list originate from one sample, sequenced in a study of cytomegalovirus exposure and HLA in healthy donors. The assay was immunoSEQ multiplex PCR, and TCRdb's table has in-frame clones only and misses some. The data contain some 80,000 clones, 95% to 97% of them singletons. The specimen was PBMCs. The receptor source for this set is a woman under 30 in good health and CMV-seronegative.

The rearrangement links TRBV19 to TRBJ2-1; tentatively, D is TRBD2 (5 bases). Trimming removed 0 bases from V and 2 bases from J, with 11 bases in between. In germline, CDR1 is LNHDA, CDR2 SQIVND (reference sequence). This CDR3 is built from 16 residues. The CDR3 DNA is TGTGCCAGTAGTATAGATCTCGGGGATCCCTACAATGAGCAGTTCTTC. It is translated as CASSIDLGDPYNEQFF.

The table lists this clone with a count of one. The chain is built from TRBV11-2 and TRBJ2-7, with 9 positions matching TRBD2. This CDR3 has 16 residues. Germline V gives CDR1 SGHAT, CDR2 FQNNGV. With 4 bases clipped from V and 4 bases from J, the junction kept 11 bases outside the gene matches. This CDR3 reads CASSSYRAGGPYEQYF. DNA of the CDR3: TGTGCCAGCAGCTCCTACCGGGCGGGAGGGCCTTACGAGCAGTACTTC.